This T cell receptor beta chain comes out of a study of cytomegalovirus exposure and HLA in healthy donors. This PCR relied on a set of 60 Vbeta primers and 13 Jbeta primers. Libraries were prepared by immunoSEQ multiplex PCR; TCRdb keeps only in-frame clonotypes and omits some of them. The table shows roughly 130,000 clones, with approximately 80% occurring only once. This clonotype was sampled from a woman aged 40 to 50 in good health and CMV-seropositive. The sequenced material came from PBMCs.

Here the CDR3 DNA reads TGTGCCACTTCACAGGGGGCGCGCAGTGGCTACACCTTC. Encoded protein: CATSQGARSGYTF. The gene calls are TRBV6-5 and TRBJ1-2; 9 bases are shared with TRBD1. Germline trimming cut 10 bases from V and 7 bases from J; bases unmatched to any gene: 10. The CDR3 is 13 amino acids. Per the germline V gene, CDR1 is MNHEY and CDR2 is SVGAGI.